This entry describes one T cell receptor beta chain. Antigen: not known. A second PCR of roughly 7 to 11 cycles used a sample-barcoded 5' primer and a J-beta primer mix. Unique molecular identifiers of 12 random nucleotides labeled each cDNA. A single record per CDR3 protein comes from TCRdb applying MiXCR to the 5' RACE reads. Found here are hundreds of thousands of distinct CDR3 sequences, around 45% of them singletons; the top ten hold roughly a fifth. The CDR3 contains 13 residues. Trimming pared 0 bases from V and 5 bases from J, leaving 8 bases between. Looked up from germline, CDR1 is SGDLS and CDR2 is YYNGEE. The data were obtained in a study of blood T cells in healthy people across ages. Points from the study as a whole: Donors of long life had a larger count of naive CD4+ cells and greater diversity than aged donors. The fall in TCR beta diversity per million T cells was roughly linear with age.

The sample comprised blood. V and J are TRBV9 and TRBJ2-5; D ambiguous. The TCR comes from a man aged 55 to 70 in good health. As DNA, the CDR3 is TGTGCCAGCAGCGTAGAAGACTGGGAGACCCAGTACTTC. Amino acid sequence: CASSVEDWETQYF.